This is a list of T cell receptor beta chains from one sample in a study of blood T cell repertoires in COVID-19. Here immunoSEQ multiplex PCR was the method, and the copy in TCRdb shows in-frame clones only, minus some. The sample has 400,000 or so clones, 70% to 90% seen once. The specimen sequenced was peripheral blood. These receptor sequences come from a human donor in a cohort sampled during active COVID-19. Both conserved end residues are part of each CDR3. Fields, in order: J gene, V gene, clone size, D gene, CDR3 length, CDR3 DNA, CDR3 protein. The D gene is left open where the match is weak. Not every row has a clone size; where given, it reads once, few, many or a size class.

J: TRBJ2-7; V: TRBV5-6; size: .; D: TRBD1; length: 15; DNA: TGTGCCAGCAGCTCCCTCCCCAGGACAGGGTCAGTGCAGTACTTC; CDR3: CASSSLPRTGSVQYF
J: TRBJ2-7; V: TRBV29-1; size: once; D: TRBD1; length: 13; DNA: TGCAGCGCCCCCGGACAGGGATTGGGGGAGCAGTACTTC; CDR3: CSAPGQGLGEQYF
J: TRBJ2-5; V: TRBV7-3; size: .; D: TRBD2; length: 16; DNA: TGTGCCAGCAGCTTCCGGACTAGCGGGGGTCAAGAGACCCAGTACTTC; CDR3: CASSFRTSGGQETQYF
J: TRBJ2-2; V: TRBV9; size: .; D: .; length: 16; DNA: TGTGCCAGCAGCGTAGTGGGGGCTGCGAACACCGGGGAGCTGTTTTTT; CDR3: CASSVVGAANTGELFF
J: TRBJ2-7; V: TRBV5-1; size: .; D: TRBD2; length: 14; DNA: TGCGCCAGCGGCACTTCTAGCGGGACCTACGAGCAGTACTTC; CDR3: CASGTSSGTYEQYF
J: TRBJ2-5; V: TRBV10-3; size: .; D: TRBD2; length: 15; DNA: TGTGCCATCAGTGGTGGGCGGGGGAGTCAAGAGACCCAGTACTTC; CDR3: CAISGGRGSQETQYF
J: TRBJ2-4; V: TRBV5-1; size: .; D: .; length: 14; DNA: TGCGCCAGCAGCTTTCCAGGGGACGGAAACATTCAGTACTTC; CDR3: CASSFPGDGNIQYF
J: TRBJ2-4; V: TRBV7-2; size: .; D: TRBD2; length: 19; DNA: TGTGCCAGCAGCGCCAGACTAGCGGGAGTCGGGTTAGCCAAAAACATTCAGTACTTC; CDR3: CASSARLAGVGLAKNIQYF
J: TRBJ2-2; V: TRBV23-1; size: .; D: .; length: 19; DNA: TGCGCCACTATACCGGGACAGGAGTTTAGCGGGTCAGGAACCGGGGAGCTGTTTTTT; CDR3: CATIPGQEFSGSGTGELFF
J: TRBJ2-7; V: TRBV15; size: .; D: .; length: 18; DNA: TGTGCCACCAGCAGATCCGACACTCCTACAGTAAGCTCCTACGAGCAGTACTTC; CDR3: CATSRSDTPTVSSYEQYF
J: TRBJ1-2; V: TRBV3-1/TRBV3-2; size: few; D: .; length: 14; DNA: TGTGCCAGCAGCCAAGACAGGCTCAACTATGGCTACACCTTC; CDR3: CASSQDRLNYGYTF
J: TRBJ2-2; V: TRBV2; size: .; D: TRBD1; length: 15; DNA: TGTGCCAGCAGAAGGGGGCGAGGGAACACCGGGGAGCTGTTTTTT; CDR3: CASRRGRGNTGELFF
J: TRBJ1-3; V: TRBV19; size: once; D: TRBD1; length: 16; DNA: TGTGCCAGTAGGGGGACAGGTTTGAGTGAAGGAAACACCATATATTTT; CDR3: CASRGTGLSEGNTIYF
J: TRBJ1-1; V: TRBV19; size: .; D: .; length: 12; DNA: TGTGCCAGTACTGACAGGAACACTGAAGCTTTCTTT; CDR3: CASTDRNTEAFF
J: TRBJ2-2; V: TRBV20-1; size: .; D: .; length: 11; DNA: TGCAGTGCCGTCAGCACCGGGGAGCTGTTTTTT; CDR3: CSAVSTGELFF
J: TRBJ2-1; V: TRBV27; size: .; D: .; length: 15; DNA: TGTGCCAGCAGTCTGGGACTCCTCTCCTACAATGAGCAGTTCTTC; CDR3: CASSLGLLSYNEQFF
J: TRBJ1-1; V: TRBV23-1; size: .; D: TRBD1; length: 19; DNA: TGCGCCAGCAGCCGGACAGGGTGCCGATCGAACGGAAGTTCGACTGAAGCTTTCTTT; CDR3: CASSRTGCRSNGSSTEAFF
J: TRBJ1-2; V: TRBV23-1; size: .; D: .; length: 15; DNA: TGCGCCAGCAGTCACGCTGCTGGTGGGTTCGGGGGCTACACCTTC; CDR3: CASSHAAGGFGGYTF
J: TRBJ1-4; V: TRBV6-6; size: .; D: .; length: 16; DNA: TGTGCCAGCCAACTAAATGGACTCGGTAGAGGTGAAAAACTGTTTTTT; CDR3: CASQLNGLGRGEKLFF
J: TRBJ2-3; V: TRBV11-1; size: .; D: .; length: 15; DNA: TGTGCCAGCAGCCATGCAGGTTATAGCACAGATACGCAGTATTTT; CDR3: CASSHAGYSTDTQYF
J: TRBJ2-7; V: TRBV19; size: .; D: TRBD1; length: 13; DNA: TGTGCCAGTAGCGGGGACAGTAAGTCCGAGCAGTACTTC; CDR3: CASSGDSKSEQYF
J: TRBJ2-3; V: TRBV7-2; size: .; D: TRBD1; length: 16; DNA: TGTGCCAGCAGCTTAGCCCAGGGGGCGGTAGGAGATACGCAGTATTTT; CDR3: CASSLAQGAVGDTQYF
J: TRBJ2-7; V: TRBV2; size: .; D: TRBD1; length: 13; DNA: TGTGCCAGCAGTCCAGACAGGGGATACGAGCAGTACTTC; CDR3: CASSPDRGYEQYF
J: TRBJ1-4; V: TRBV6-5; size: .; D: TRBD1; length: 15; DNA: TGTGCCAGCAGTCCCCAGGGGGCGCGCGGGGAAAAACTGTTTTTT; CDR3: CASSPQGARGEKLFF
J: TRBJ1-1; V: TRBV19; size: once; D: TRBD1; length: 14; DNA: TGTGCCAGTAGTCCCCGACAGGGAAGGACTGAAGCTTTCTTT; CDR3: CASSPRQGRTEAFF
J: TRBJ1-2; V: TRBV5-6; size: .; D: TRBD1; length: 13; DNA: TGTGCCAGCAGCCTGGACAGGGTGCGTGGCTACACCTTC; CDR3: CASSLDRVRGYTF
J: TRBJ2-3; V: TRBV7-2; size: .; D: TRBD2; length: 16; DNA: TGTGCCAGCAGCTTAGGGACTAGCGGGGGCACAGATACGCAGTATTTT; CDR3: CASSLGTSGGTDTQYF
J: TRBJ2-5; V: TRBV7-9; size: .; D: .; length: 16; DNA: TGTGCCAGCAGCTTAGGTGTTCGGCCAGGGGAAGAGACCCAGTACTTC; CDR3: CASSLGVRPGEETQYF
J: TRBJ1-6; V: TRBV27; size: .; D: TRBD1; length: 14; DNA: TGTGCCAGCAGTTTATCGACAGGGGGCGCACCCCTCCACTTT; CDR3: CASSLSTGGAPLHF
J: TRBJ1-2; V: TRBV5-1; size: .; D: .; length: 12; DNA: TGCGCCAGCAGCTATCAGGGCTATGGCTACACCTTC; CDR3: CASSYQGYGYTF
J: TRBJ2-3; V: TRBV7-2; size: .; D: .; length: 14; DNA: TGTGCCAGCAGATCACAGGCCGGAACAGATACGCAGTATTTT; CDR3: CASRSQAGTDTQYF
J: TRBJ2-3; V: TRBV7-2; size: .; D: TRBD2; length: 17; DNA: TGTGCCAGCAGCTCCGTGGCTAGCGGGGACCACACAGATACGCAGTATTTT; CDR3: CASSSVASGDHTDTQYF
J: TRBJ1-1; V: TRBV6-1; size: .; D: .; length: 13; DNA: TGTGCCAGCAGTGAATTAGGGGGCACTGAAGCTTTCTTT; CDR3: CASSELGGTEAFF
J: TRBJ1-4; V: TRBV24-1; size: once; D: TRBD1; length: 19; DNA: TGTGCCACCCCCTGCGGTGGGACAGGGGAGAACACAACTAATGAAAAACTGTTTTTT; CDR3: CATPCGGTGENTTNEKLFF
J: TRBJ1-4; V: TRBV10-2; size: .; D: .; length: 14; DNA: TGCGCCAGCAGTGAGGGTGATCGGAGTGAAAAACTGTTTTTT; CDR3: CASSEGDRSEKLFF
J: TRBJ1-6; V: TRBV6-6; size: .; D: TRBD1; length: 16; DNA: TGTGCCAGCAGTTATAGGGGACAGGGAGGTAATTCACCCCTCCACTTT; CDR3: CASSYRGQGGNSPLHF
J: TRBJ2-3; V: TRBV6-5; size: .; D: TRBD2; length: 14; DNA: TGTGCCAGCTCGCACGGGGGGGCGGCAGATACGCAGTATTTT; CDR3: CASSHGGAADTQYF
J: TRBJ2-3; V: TRBV6-5; size: .; D: .; length: 12; DNA: TGTGCCAGCATTTTGTCGAGGGATACGCAGTATTTT; CDR3: CASILSRDTQYF
J: TRBJ2-1; V: TRBV2; size: .; D: .; length: 13; DNA: TGTGCCAGCACACGAAGTCCCAGCAATGAGCAGTTCTTC; CDR3: CASTRSPSNEQFF
J: TRBJ2-7; V: TRBV6-5; size: once; D: .; length: 14; DNA: TGTGCCAGCAGTTACCTTCAGGGGGGCTACGAGCAGTACTTC; CDR3: CASSYLQGGYEQYF
J: TRBJ2-3; V: TRBV24-1; size: .; D: .; length: 13; DNA: TGTGCCACCAGTGGGGCCAGCACCGATACGCAGTATTTT; CDR3: CATSGASTDTQYF
J: TRBJ2-5; V: TRBV3-1/TRBV3-2; size: .; D: .; length: 13; DNA: TGTGCCAGCAGCCGGGCGGGCCAAGAGACCCAGTACTTC; CDR3: CASSRAGQETQYF
J: TRBJ1-1; V: TRBV19; size: .; D: TRBD1; length: 13; DNA: TGTGCCAGTAGCCGGACAGGGAACACTGAAGCTTTCTTT; CDR3: CASSRTGNTEAFF
J: TRBJ1-2; V: TRBV7-3; size: .; D: .; length: 13; DNA: TGTGCCAGCAGCTCAGTCGCAGGTGGGGGCTACACCTTC; CDR3: CASSSVAGGGYTF
J: TRBJ2-3; V: TRBV20-1; size: once; D: .; length: 14; DNA: TGCAGTGCTAGTGGCGGAGGTGGCACAGATACGCAGTATTTT; CDR3: CSASGGGGTDTQYF
J: TRBJ1-1; V: TRBV30; size: once; D: .; length: 13; DNA: TGTGCCTGGACGACTCAGGGGTTCCTTGAAGCTTTCTTT; CDR3: CAWTTQGFLEAFF
J: TRBJ1-5; V: TRBV7-2; size: .; D: .; length: 15; DNA: TGTGCCAGCAGCCCCACCGGGACAAATTATCAGCCCCAGCATTTT; CDR3: CASSPTGTNYQPQHF
J: TRBJ2-7; V: TRBV3-1/TRBV3-2; size: .; D: TRBD2; length: 16; DNA: TGTGCCAGCAGCCAAGGCCCGACTAGCGGGGGTTACGAGCAGTACTTC; CDR3: CASSQGPTSGGYEQYF